This T cell receptor (beta chain) is from a study of T cells in tumors after PD-1 blockade. Study as a whole: Daily vismodegib 150 mg continued in a subset of anti-PD-1-treated patients. Mean per blood sample: roughly 100,000 templates (about 23,000-257,772), 36,536 unique clonotypes.

Notes on this clone: Its specificity is unknown. Other nucleotide sequences from this sample produce the same CDR3.

Here immunoSEQ multiplex PCR was the method, and the copy in TCRdb shows in-frame clones only, minus some. This table has 20,000 to 25,000 clones, about 77% appearing once. General study points: Peripheral recruitment is suggested, as some novel exhausted tumor clones were in pre-treatment blood.

The input for sequencing was PBMCs, taken before anti-PD-1 treatment. This receptor was obtained from a human donor with basal cell carcinoma.

CDR3 nucleotide sequence: TGTGCCCGCTGTGACGGGTGGGGGGGGGTGGGGAGCTCCTACAATGAGCAGTTCTTC. Its translation: CARCDGWGGVGSSYNEQFF. The rearrangement links TRBV2 to TRBJ2-1, with 7 bases fitting TRBD2. The CDR3 is 19 residues long. From germline, CDR1 is SNHLY and CDR2 FYNNEI. The V gene end was trimmed by 11 bases and the J gene end by 0 bases; junction bases not matched to a gene: 22. The complete variable domain, with remaining parts taken from reference TRBV2 and TRBJ2-1, reads EPEVTQTPSHQVTQMGQEVILRCVPISNHLYFYWYRQILGQKVEFLVSFYNNEISEKSEIFDDQFSVERPDGSNFTLKIRSTKLEDSAMYFCARCDGWGGVGSSYNEQFFGPGTRLTVL.